The 10 T cell receptor beta chains below all came from one sample that was sequenced in a study of T-cell reconstitution after alpha-beta-depleted transplantation in children. Construction of the TCRbeta library involved unique molecular identifiers. TCRdb re-called the PCR reads through MiXCR, storing one row per CDR3 protein. This table has around 250,000 distinct CDR3 sequences, around 7.8% appearing once. Sequencing was performed on PBMCs, mostly from graft donor cells, taken 180 days after TCRalphabeta/CD19-depleted stem cell transplant. These receptors were collected from a male patient aged 5 to 17 who had a stem cell transplant for acute lymphoblastic leukemia, so the T cells may come from the graft donor.

Remarks on this clonotype: With a much larger clone just one base away, this may be a read error. The CDR3 spells CASNTGLNSYEQYF. The CDR3 DNA follows: TGTGCCAGCAACACGGGGTTAAACTCCTACGAGCAGTACTTC. The V and J genes are TRBV12-3 or TRBV12-4 and TRBJ2-7; D possibly corresponds to TRBD2 (5 bases). V lost 7 bases and J lost 0, with 13 bases in between. The CDR3 consists of 14 residues.

In its sample, this clonotype was seen many times. V and J are TRBV5-1 and TRBJ2-7; tentatively, D is TRBD1 or TRBD2 (6 bases each). The CDR3 totals 14 residues. The ends were cut back, 0 bases at V and 3 bases at J, with 10 bases in the middle. CDR1 and CDR2 from the germline V gene are SGHRS and YFSETQ. This CDR3 is CASSLEGGLYEQYF. For the CDR3, the DNA is TGCGCCAGCAGCTTGGAGGGGGGCCTCTACGAGCAGTACTTC.

This clonotype was seen many times. V gene TRBV15 combines with J gene TRBJ2-7; weak D call: TRBD1 (6 bases). The CDR3 is 17 residues long. Trimming cost V 5 bases and J 4 bases, with 24 bases left between them. CDR1 is LNHNV, CDR2 YYDKDF, per germline (reference sequence). The CDR3 loop reads CATSSLGEGTPWYEQYF. CDR3 coding DNA: TGTGCCACCAGCTCCTTGGGGGAAGGGACACCTTGGTACGAGCAGTACTTC.

The table lists this clonotype with many counts. The chain links TRBV20-1 to TRBJ2-7; D call uncertain. The germline CDR1 and CDR2 sequences are DFQATT and SNEGSKA (reference sequence). V lost 1 base and J 1 base, leaving 5 bases between the germline ends. This CDR3 has 12 amino acids. The CDR3 here is CSARVVSYEQYF. DNA of the CDR3: TGCAGTGCTAGAGTGGTGTCCTACGAGCAGTACTTC.

This clonotype has at least ten counts. The chain has TRBV15 and TRBJ2-7; possible D gene TRBD1, 6 bases. The CDR3 consists of 15 residues. Germline V gives CDR1 LNHNV, CDR2 YYDKDF (reference sequence). Between the trimmed V and J ends, which lost 5 bases and 3 bases, there was a span of 17 bases. The CDR3 DNA follows: TGTGCCACCAGCTCTCGACCAGGGGATCGCTACGAGCAGTACTTC. Protein sequence: CATSSRPGDRYEQYF.

To note about this clonotype: It may be a read error: a sequence one base away is much more abundant. V and J are TRBV11-1 and TRBJ2-2; possibly TRBD1 or TRBD2 for D (6 bases each). The germline gives CDR1 SGHAT, CDR2 FQDESV (reference sequence). The CDR3 is 14 amino acids. The CDR3 sequence: CASSTILGAGGLFF. The CDR3 nucleotides read TGTGCCAGCAGCACTATATTGGGGGCCGGGGGGCTGTTTTTT.

Remarks on this clonotype: A read error may be the cause here, since a much bigger clone is one base away. The chain recombines TRBV20-1 with TRBJ2-2; a possible D gene is TRBD1 (6 bases). Germline V gene lookup returns CDR1 DFQATT and CDR2 SNEGSKA (reference sequence). Trimming removed 7 bases at V and 5 bases at J, with 14 bases between. The CDR3 spans 13 residues. This CDR3 is CSVQPGETGELFF. The CDR3 coding sequence is TGCAGTGTACAACCAGGGGAAACCGGGGAGCTGTTTTTT.

This clonotype occurred many times. The V call is TRBV5-1, the J call TRBJ2-1; no definite D call. V was cut by 0 bases and J by 6 bases, with 16 bases left in between. This CDR3 has 16 amino acids. CDR1 and CDR2 (germline): SGHRS, YFSETQ. The CDR3 nucleotides are TGCGCCAGCAGCTTGGCGACCGTCTCTTTCAGCAATGAGCAGTTCTTC. Translated, it gives CASSLATVSFSNEQFF. The whole variable domain, remainder taken from reference TRBV5-1 and TRBJ2-1, is KAGVTQTPRYLIKTRGQQVTLSCSPISGHRSVSWYQQTPGQGLQFLFEYFSETQRNKGNFPGRFSGRQFSNSRSEMNVSTLELGDSALYLCASSLATVSFSNEQFFGPGTRLTVL.

This clonotype has a count of ten or more. V usage is TRBV7-9 and J usage is TRBJ1-4, with 7 nucleotides matching TRBD1. CDR1 and CDR2 from the germline V gene are SEHNR and FQNEAQ (reference sequence). Unmatched junction bases numbered 8, after V lost 7 bases and J lost 6 bases. CDR3 length equals 14 residues. CDR3 nucleotides: TGTGCCAGCACCTCCGGGACAGAAGATGAAAAACTGTTTTTT. Translating gives CASTSGTEDEKLFF. The variable domain in full, completed from reference TRBV7-9 and TRBJ1-4, reads DTGVSQNPRHKITKRGQNVTFRCDPISEHNRLYWYRQTLGQGPEFLTYFQNEAQLEKSRLLSDRFSAERPKGSFSTLEIQRTEQGDSAMYLCASTSGTEDEKLFFGSGTQLSVL.

This clonotype was seen repeatedly, ten times or more. The V call is TRBV27, the J call TRBJ2-7; D is uncertain. The CDR3 is 14 amino acids. Germline values: CDR1 MNHEY, CDR2 SMNVEV (reference sequence). Trimming stripped 2 bases from V and 1 base from J, with 9 bases between. DNA for the CDR3: TGTGCCAGCAGTTTAAATCCTAGGTCCTACGAGCAGTACTTC. This translates into CASSLNPRSYEQYF.